This T cell receptor (beta chain) was recovered during a study of blood T cell repertoires in COVID-19. Looking at the study overall: Samples of COVID-19 (acute and convalescent) were obtained from the United States, Italy and Spain. T cells, B-cell-depleted T cells, or PBMCs supplied cDNA or gDNA.

Sequencing used immunoSEQ multiplex PCR; TCRdb keeps in-frame clones, though not all of them. The sample has 85,000 to 100,000 clones, roughly 85% seen once. For this clone: An end of the junction does not agree with germline; a read error may underlie this.

Material: peripheral blood. The clonotype originates from a man aged 50 to 60 with active or convalescent COVID-19.

CDR3: CGSSRRLNNSPLHF. In nucleotides, the CDR3 is TGTGGCAGCTCGCGCAGGCTAAATAATTCACCCCTCCACTTT. V is TRBV2 and J is TRBJ1-6; D not resolved. The CDR3 sequence is 14 residues long. The germline CDR1 and CDR2 sequences are SNHLY and FYNNEI.